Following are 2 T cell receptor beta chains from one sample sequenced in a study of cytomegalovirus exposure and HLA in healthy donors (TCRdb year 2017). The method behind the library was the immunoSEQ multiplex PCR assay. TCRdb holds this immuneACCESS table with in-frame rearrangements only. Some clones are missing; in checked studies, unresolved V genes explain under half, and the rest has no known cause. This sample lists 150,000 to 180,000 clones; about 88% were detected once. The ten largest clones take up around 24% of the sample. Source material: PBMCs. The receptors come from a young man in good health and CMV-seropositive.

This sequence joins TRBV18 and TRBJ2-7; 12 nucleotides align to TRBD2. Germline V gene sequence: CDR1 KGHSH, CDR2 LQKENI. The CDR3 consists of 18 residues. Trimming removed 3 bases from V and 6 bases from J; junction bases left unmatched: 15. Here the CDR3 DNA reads TGTGCCAGCTCACCGCAAATGTCTAGCGGGAGGGCCGGGGTCGAGCAGTACTTC. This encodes CASSPQMSSGRAGVEQYF.

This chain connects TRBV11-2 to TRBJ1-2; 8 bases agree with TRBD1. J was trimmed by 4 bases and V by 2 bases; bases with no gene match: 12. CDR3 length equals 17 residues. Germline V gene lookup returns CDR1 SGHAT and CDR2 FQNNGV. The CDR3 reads CASSLPTYGQGVYGYTF. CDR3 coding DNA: TGTGCCAGCAGCTTACCTACCTACGGACAGGGAGTCTATGGCTACACCTTC.